The 6 T cell receptor beta chains in this list originate from one sample, sequenced in a study of response to subunit inactivated influenza vaccine. TCRdb passed the RT-PCR reads through MiXCR, listing each CDR3 protein once. The data contain 500,000 to 550,000 distinct CDR3 sequences, around 8% of them singletons. Sequencing used PBMCs from blood, obtained around 25 months after vaccination. The source is a man aged 50-75 years who received an inactivated influenza vaccine.

This clonotype was counted ten times or more. The rearrangement joins TRBV7-8 to TRBJ2-7, with 12 bases fitting TRBD2. With V trimmed by 6 bases and J by 2 bases, 5 bases remained unmatched. The germline V gene encodes CDR1 SGHVS and CDR2 FQNEAQ. The CDR3 contains 15 residues. CDR3 region: CASSPRTSGTYEQYF. The CDR3 DNA follows: TGTGCCAGCAGTCCCCGGACTAGCGGGACCTACGAGCAGTACTTC.

This chain's CDR3 is CASSFTSGNNEQFF. For the CDR3, the DNA is TGTGCCAGCAGTTTCACTAGCGGGAACAATGAGCAGTTCTTC. The chain employs TRBV27 and TRBJ2-1; 10 bases agree with TRBD2. The CDR3 sequence is 14 residues long. Germline values: CDR1 MNHEY, CDR2 SMNVEV (reference sequence). J was trimmed by 5 bases and V by 3 bases; bases with no gene match: 1.

This clonotype was seen at least ten times. The V call is TRBV7-9, the J call TRBJ2-2; D is undetermined. The CDR3 runs to 14 residues. Per germline, CDR1 SEHNR and CDR2 FQNEAQ (reference sequence). Trimming removed 1 base from V and 5 bases from J, with 8 bases in between. CDR3 in amino acids: CASSLGSATGELFF. The CDR3 bases are TGTGCCAGCAGCTTAGGGTCAGCTACCGGGGAGCTGTTTTTT.

This clonotype was recorded at least ten times. The chain uses TRBV5-1 and TRBJ2-1; no clear D. The V end was cut by 2 bases, the J end by 5 bases, with 5 bases between. Germline lookup yields CDR1 SGHRS and CDR2 YFSETQ. The CDR3 has 12 amino acids. CDR3 amino acids: CASSLGHNEQFF. The CDR3 DNA reads TGCGCCAGCAGCTTAGGCCACAATGAGCAGTTCTTC.

The V call is TRBV12-3 or TRBV12-4, the J call TRBJ2-1; 8 bases agree with TRBD2. The CDR3 sequence is 14 residues long. J gave up 2 bases and V 6 bases, and 3 bases lay outside the gene matches. In DNA form, the CDR3 reads TGTGCCAGCAGCGGCGGGAGGACCTACAATGAGCAGTTCTTC. This gives the protein CASSGGRTYNEQFF.

This clonotype was observed a few times. The rearrangement uses TRBV4-1 and TRBJ1-1; 11 bases fit TRBD1. Germline trimming cut 0 bases from V and 3 bases from J; bases unmatched to any gene: 3. Germline CDR1 and CDR2: MGHRA and YSYEKL. This CDR3 is 16 amino acids long. Here the CDR3 reads CASSQDRTGGYTEAFF. CDR3 nucleotide sequence: TGCGCCAGCAGCCAAGATCGGACAGGGGGCTACACTGAAGCTTTCTTT.